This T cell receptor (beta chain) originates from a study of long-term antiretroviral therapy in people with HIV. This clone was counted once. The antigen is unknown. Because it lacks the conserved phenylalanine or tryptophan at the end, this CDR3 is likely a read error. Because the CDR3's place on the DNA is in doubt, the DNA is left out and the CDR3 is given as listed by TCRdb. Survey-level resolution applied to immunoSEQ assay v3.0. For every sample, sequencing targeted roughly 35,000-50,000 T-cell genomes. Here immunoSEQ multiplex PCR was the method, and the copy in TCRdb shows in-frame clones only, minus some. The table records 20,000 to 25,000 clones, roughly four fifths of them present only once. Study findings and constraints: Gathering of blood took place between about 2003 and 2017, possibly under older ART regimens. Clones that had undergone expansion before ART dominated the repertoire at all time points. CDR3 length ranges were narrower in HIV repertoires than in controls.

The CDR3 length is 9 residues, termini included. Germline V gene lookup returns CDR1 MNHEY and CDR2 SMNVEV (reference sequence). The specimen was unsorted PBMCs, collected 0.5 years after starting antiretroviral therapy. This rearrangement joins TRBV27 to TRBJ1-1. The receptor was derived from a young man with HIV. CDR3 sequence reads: CASSWREKG.